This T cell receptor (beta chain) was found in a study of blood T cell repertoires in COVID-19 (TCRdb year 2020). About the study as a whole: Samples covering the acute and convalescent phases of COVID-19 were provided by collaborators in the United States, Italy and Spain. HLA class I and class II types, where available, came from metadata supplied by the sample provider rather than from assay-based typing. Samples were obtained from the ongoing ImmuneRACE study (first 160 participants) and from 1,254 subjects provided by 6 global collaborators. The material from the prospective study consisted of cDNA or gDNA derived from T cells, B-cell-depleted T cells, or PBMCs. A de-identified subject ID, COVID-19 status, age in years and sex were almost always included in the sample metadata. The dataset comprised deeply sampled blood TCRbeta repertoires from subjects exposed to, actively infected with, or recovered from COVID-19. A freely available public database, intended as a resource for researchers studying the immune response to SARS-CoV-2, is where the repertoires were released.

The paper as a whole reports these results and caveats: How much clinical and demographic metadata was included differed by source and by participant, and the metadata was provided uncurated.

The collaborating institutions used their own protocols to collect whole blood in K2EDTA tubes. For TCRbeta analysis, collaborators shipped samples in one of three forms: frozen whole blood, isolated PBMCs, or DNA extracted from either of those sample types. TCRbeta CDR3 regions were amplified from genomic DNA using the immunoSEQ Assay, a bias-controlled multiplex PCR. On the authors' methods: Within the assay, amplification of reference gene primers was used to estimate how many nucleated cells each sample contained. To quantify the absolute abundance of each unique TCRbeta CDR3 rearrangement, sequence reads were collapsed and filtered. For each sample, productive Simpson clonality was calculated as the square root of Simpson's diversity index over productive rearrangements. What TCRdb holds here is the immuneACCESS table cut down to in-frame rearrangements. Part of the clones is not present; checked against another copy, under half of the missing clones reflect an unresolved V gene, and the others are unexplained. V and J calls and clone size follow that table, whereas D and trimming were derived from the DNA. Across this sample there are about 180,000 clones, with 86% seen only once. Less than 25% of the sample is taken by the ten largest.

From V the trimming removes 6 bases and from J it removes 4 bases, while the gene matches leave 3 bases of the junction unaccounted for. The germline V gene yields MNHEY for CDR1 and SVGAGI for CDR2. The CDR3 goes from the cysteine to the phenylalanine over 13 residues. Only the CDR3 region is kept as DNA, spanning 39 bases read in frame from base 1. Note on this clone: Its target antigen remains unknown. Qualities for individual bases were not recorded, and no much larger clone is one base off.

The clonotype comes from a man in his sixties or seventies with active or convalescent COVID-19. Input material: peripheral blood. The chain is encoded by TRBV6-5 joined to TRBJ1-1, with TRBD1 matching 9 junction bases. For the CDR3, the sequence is CASRPQGATEAFF. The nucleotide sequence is TGTGCCAGCAGACCACAGGGGGCCACTGAAGCTTTCTTT.